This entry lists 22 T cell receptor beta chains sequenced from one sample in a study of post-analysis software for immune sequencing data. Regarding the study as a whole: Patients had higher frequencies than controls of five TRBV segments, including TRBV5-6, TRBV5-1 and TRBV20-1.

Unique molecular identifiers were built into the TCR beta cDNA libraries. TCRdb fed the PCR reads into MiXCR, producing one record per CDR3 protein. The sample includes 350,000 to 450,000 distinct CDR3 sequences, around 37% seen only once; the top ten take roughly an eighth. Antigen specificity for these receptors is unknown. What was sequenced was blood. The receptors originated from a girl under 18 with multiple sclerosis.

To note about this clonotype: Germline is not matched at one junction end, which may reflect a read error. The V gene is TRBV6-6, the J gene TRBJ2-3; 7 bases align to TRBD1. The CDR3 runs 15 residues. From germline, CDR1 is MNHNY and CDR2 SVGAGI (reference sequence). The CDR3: CASSYPQGVADTQYF. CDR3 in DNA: TGCGCCAGCAGTTACCCCCAGGGGGTGGCAGATACGCAGTATTTT.

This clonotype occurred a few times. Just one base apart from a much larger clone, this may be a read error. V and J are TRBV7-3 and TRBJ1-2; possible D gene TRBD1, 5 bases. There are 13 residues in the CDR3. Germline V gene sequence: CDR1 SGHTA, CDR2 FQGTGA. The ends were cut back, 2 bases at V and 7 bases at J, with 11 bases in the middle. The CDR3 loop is CASSLDSCSGYTF. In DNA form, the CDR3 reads TGTGCCAGCAGCTTAGACAGCTGTAGTGGCTACACCTTC.

Written as DNA, the CDR3 is TGTGCCAGCAGCGCTCGACAGGGTGGCACCGGGGAGCTGTTTTTT. This sequence encodes CASSARQGGTGELFF. This chain joins TRBV9 and TRBJ2-2, with TRBD1 matching over 7 bases. The trim removed 3 bases at V and 4 bases at J, leaving 6 bases unmatched. Germline loops: CDR1 SGDLS, CDR2 YYNGEE. The CDR3 consists of 15 residues.

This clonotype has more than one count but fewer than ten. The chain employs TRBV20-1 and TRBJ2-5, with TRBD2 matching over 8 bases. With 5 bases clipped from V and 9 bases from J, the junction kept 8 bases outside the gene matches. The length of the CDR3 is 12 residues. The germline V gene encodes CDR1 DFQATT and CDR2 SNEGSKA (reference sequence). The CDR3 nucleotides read TGCAGTGCTCTATGGACGGGAGGGGCCCAGTACTTC. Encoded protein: CSALWTGGAQYF.

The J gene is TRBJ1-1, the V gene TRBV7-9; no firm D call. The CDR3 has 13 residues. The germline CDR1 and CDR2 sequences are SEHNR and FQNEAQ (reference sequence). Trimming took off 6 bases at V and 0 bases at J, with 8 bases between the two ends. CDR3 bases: TGTGCCAGCAGAATTTTAATGAACACTGAAGCTTTCTTT. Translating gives CASRILMNTEAFF.

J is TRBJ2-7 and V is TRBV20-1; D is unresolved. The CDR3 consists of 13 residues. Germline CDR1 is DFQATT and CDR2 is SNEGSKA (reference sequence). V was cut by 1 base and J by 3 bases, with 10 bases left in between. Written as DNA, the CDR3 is TGCAGTGCTAGAGGTGACCTTTACTACGAGCAGTACTTC. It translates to CSARGDLYYEQYF.

In DNA form, the CDR3 reads TGTGCCAGCAGCTTAATTGGGGCCAACAATGAGCAGTTCTTC. Residues: CASSLIGANNEQFF. The gene calls are TRBV7-2 and TRBJ2-1; tentatively, D is TRBD1 (5 bases). CDR1 SGHTA and CDR2 FQGNSA come from the germline V gene. The CDR3 spans 14 residues. The V end was cut by 2 bases, the J end by 5 bases, with 10 bases between.

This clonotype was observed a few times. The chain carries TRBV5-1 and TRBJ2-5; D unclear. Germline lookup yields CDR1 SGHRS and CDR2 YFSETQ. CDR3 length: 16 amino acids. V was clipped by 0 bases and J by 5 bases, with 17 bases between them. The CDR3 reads CASSLALAGLSETQYF. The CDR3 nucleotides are TGCGCCAGCAGCTTGGCCTTGGCAGGTCTGAGCGAGACCCAGTACTTC.

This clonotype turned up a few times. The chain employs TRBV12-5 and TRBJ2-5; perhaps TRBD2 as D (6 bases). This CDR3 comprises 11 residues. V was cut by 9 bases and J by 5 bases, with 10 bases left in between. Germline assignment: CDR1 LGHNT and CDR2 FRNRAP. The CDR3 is CASRREETQYF. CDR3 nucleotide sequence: TGTGCTAGCCGGAGGGAGGAGACCCAGTACTTC.

In nucleotides, the CDR3 is TGTGCCAGCAGTTCGGCCTCCCGAGGCACTGAAGCTTTCTTT. Translated: CASSSASRGTEAFF. V is TRBV12-3 or TRBV12-4 and J is TRBJ1-1; D ambiguous. This CDR3 is built from 14 residues. V gave up 4 bases and J gave up 4 bases, with 13 bases separating them.

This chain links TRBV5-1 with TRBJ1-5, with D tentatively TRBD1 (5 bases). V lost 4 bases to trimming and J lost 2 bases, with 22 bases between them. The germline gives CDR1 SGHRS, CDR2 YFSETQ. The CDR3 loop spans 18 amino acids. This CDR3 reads CASSPDGAMEMGNQPQHF. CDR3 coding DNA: TGCGCCAGCAGCCCGGACGGGGCGATGGAAATGGGCAATCAGCCCCAGCATTTT.

Here the CDR3 DNA reads TGTGCCAGCAGCTTAAGGTCCGAGAGGCCCACAGATACGCAGTATTTT. Its protein is CASSLRSERPTDTQYF. V and J are TRBV11-2 and TRBJ2-3; D gene ambiguous. Germline loops: CDR1 SGHAT, CDR2 FQNNGV. Trimming pared 2 bases from V and 2 bases from J, leaving 14 bases between. The CDR3 totals 16 residues.

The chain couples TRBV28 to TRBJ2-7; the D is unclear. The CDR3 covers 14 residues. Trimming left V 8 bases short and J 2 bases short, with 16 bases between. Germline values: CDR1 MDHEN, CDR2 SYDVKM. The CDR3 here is CASGPFTAPYEQYF. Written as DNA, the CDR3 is TGTGCCAGCGGGCCCTTTACAGCGCCCTACGAGCAGTACTTC.

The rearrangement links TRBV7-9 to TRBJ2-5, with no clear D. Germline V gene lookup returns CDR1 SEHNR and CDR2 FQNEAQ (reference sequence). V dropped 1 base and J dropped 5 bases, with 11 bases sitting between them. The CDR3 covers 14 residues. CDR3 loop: CASSLEASWETQYF. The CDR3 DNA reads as TGTGCCAGCAGCTTAGAAGCGTCTTGGGAGACCCAGTACTTC. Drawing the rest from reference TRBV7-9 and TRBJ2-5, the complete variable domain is DTGVSQNPRHKITKRGQNVTFRCDPISEHNRLYWYRQTLGQGPEFLTYFQNEAQLEKSRLLSDRFSAERPKGSFSTLEIQRTEQGDSAMYLCASSLEASWETQYFGPGTRLLVL.

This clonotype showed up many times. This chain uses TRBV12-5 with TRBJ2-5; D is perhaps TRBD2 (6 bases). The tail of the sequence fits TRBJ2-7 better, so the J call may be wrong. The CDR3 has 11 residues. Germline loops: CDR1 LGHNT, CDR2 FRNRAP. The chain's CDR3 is CASGTGDEQYF. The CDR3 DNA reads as TGTGCTAGTGGTACGGGGGACGAGCAGTACTTC.

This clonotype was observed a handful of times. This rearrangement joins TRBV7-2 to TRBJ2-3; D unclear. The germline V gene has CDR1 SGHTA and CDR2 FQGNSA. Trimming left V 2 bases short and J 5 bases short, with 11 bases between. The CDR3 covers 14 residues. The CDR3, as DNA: TGTGCCAGCAGCTTAAATCCGGTTCGAGATACGCAGTATTTT. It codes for CASSLNPVRDTQYF.

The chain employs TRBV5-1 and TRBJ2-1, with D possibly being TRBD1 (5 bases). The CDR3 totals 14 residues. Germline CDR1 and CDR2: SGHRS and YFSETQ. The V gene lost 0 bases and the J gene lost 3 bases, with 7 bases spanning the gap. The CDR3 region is CASSLDRNYNEQFF. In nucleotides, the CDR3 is TGCGCCAGCAGCTTGGACAGGAACTACAATGAGCAGTTCTTC.

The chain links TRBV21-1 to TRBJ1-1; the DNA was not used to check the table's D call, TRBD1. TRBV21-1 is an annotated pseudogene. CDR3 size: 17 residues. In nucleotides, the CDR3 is TGTGCCAGCAGCCCCTTACCGGAGGACAGGGTTGGCACTGAAGCTTTCTTT. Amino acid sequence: CASSPLPEDRVGTEAFF.

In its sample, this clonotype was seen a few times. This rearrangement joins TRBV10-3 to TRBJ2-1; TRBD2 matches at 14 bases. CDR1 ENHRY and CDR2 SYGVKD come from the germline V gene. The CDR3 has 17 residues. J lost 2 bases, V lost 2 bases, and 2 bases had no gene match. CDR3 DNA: TGTGCCATCAGTGAGGGGACTAGCGGGGGCACCTACAATGAGCAGTTCTTC. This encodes CAISEGTSGGTYNEQFF.

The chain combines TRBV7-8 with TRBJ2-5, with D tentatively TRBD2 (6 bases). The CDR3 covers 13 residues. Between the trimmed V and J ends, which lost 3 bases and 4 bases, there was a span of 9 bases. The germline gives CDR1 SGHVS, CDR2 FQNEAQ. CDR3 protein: CASSFRRGETQYF. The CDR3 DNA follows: TGTGCCAGCAGCTTCAGGCGGGGAGAGACCCAGTACTTC.

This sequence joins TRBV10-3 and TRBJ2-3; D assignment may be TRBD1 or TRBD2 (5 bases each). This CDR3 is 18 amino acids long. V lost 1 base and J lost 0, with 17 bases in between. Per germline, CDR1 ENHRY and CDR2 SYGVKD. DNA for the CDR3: TGTGCCATCAGTGAGTTGGCCGGGTTGGGGGAAAGCACAGATACGCAGTATTTT. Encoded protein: CAISELAGLGESTDTQYF.

As DNA, the CDR3 is TGTGCCAGCAGCTTAGGGGGGACCGTCTACGAGCAGTACTTC. The encoded protein is CASSLGGTVYEQYF. J is TRBJ2-4 and V is TRBV7-2, with D possibly called TRBD1 or TRBD2 (5 bases each). Matching the DNA end better, TRBJ2-7 makes the J call doubtful. This CDR3 spans 14 amino acids. Germline V gene sequence: CDR1 SGHTA, CDR2 FQGNSA.